These 12 T cell receptor beta chains came from one sample sequenced in a study of CD8 T cells in ankylosing spondylitis. Findings and caveats of the study: One TCR beta motif, made up of fewer than 10 highly homologous variants, appeared characteristic of ankylosing spondylitis blood.

TCRdb used MiXCR to reprocess the 5' RACE reads, holding one entry per CDR3 protein. Of over 700,000 distinct CDR3 sequences listed, under 20% were seen once; the top ten hold around 20%. The antigens for these receptors are not known. Specimen: blood, either unsorted or a sorted T cell fraction (not recorded which). The receptors shown here come from a male donor with ankylosing spondylitis.

Only a few counts were recorded for this clonotype. CDR3 sequence: CASSLSGTAVLFF. The CDR3 DNA sequence: TGTGCCAGCAGTTTATCCGGGACGGCCGTGCTGTTTTTT. The V gene is TRBV27, the J gene TRBJ2-2, with D perhaps being TRBD1 or TRBD2 (5 bases each). The V end was cut by 0 bases, the J end by 13 bases, with 12 bases between. Per germline, CDR1 MNHEY and CDR2 SMNVEV (reference sequence). The length of the CDR3 is 13 residues.

This chain joins TRBV18 and TRBJ1-3, with unresolved D. The CDR3 contains 15 residues. Looked up from germline, CDR1 is KGHSH and CDR2 is LQKENI. With 5 bases removed from V and 0 bases from J, the gap between germline ends came to 11 bases. The CDR3 loop reads CASSSDGASGNTIYF. In nucleotides, the CDR3 is TGTGCCAGCTCATCGGACGGAGCCTCTGGAAACACCATATATTTT.

The rearrangement links TRBV25-1 to TRBJ1-6, with D unresolved. Germline CDR1 reads MGHDK; CDR2 reads SYGVNS. The CDR3 totals 15 residues. Trimming cost V 2 bases and J 8 bases, with 13 bases left between them. CDR3 nucleotides: TGTGCCAGCAGTGAAGTGGGAGGAGTGTATTCACCCCTCCACTTT. This sequence encodes CASSEVGGVYSPLHF.

This clonotype turned up a few times. This rearrangement joins TRBV20-1 to TRBJ2-7; possible D gene TRBD2, 5 bases. Trimming took 3 bases from V and 0 from J, leaving 12 bases between them. This CDR3 has 14 residues. The V gene's germline CDR1 is DFQATT and CDR2 SNEGSKA (reference sequence). In DNA form, the CDR3 reads TGCAGTGCTAGGCATGAGCGGAGCTCCTACGAGCAGTACTTC. It specifies CSARHERSSYEQYF.

The V and J genes are TRBV29-1 and TRBJ2-2; D may be TRBD1 or TRBD2 (6 bases each). The germline V gene has CDR1 SQVTM and CDR2 ANQGSEA. The CDR3 extends over 15 amino acids. V was pared by 7 bases and J by 3 bases, with 18 bases between. The CDR3 nucleotides are TGCAGCGGGGAAACAGGGCGGGGAGACACCGGGGAGCTGTTTTTT. The encoded protein is CSGETGRGDTGELFF.

The gene calls are TRBV20-1 and TRBJ2-3; D not resolved. V lost 6 bases to trimming and J lost 5 bases, with 9 bases between them. The germline gives CDR1 DFQATT, CDR2 SNEGSKA (reference sequence). The CDR3 length is 11 residues. CDR3 coding DNA: TGCAGTGCCAGCATGGGAGATACGCAGTATTTT. It translates to CSASMGDTQYF.

This clonotype has only a few counts. The chain employs TRBV20-1 and TRBJ2-5; D perhaps matches TRBD2 (6 bases). This CDR3 region has 13 residues. V was clipped by 6 bases and J by 3 bases, with 14 bases between them. Germline V gives CDR1 DFQATT, CDR2 SNEGSKA (reference sequence). The CDR3: CSARGLGKETQYF. CDR3 bases: TGCAGTGCCCGGGGACTGGGAAAAGAGACCCAGTACTTC.

J is TRBJ1-2 and V is TRBV5-5; perhaps TRBD1 as D (5 bases). The CDR3 contains 18 residues. The V gene lost 0 bases and the J gene lost 8 bases, with 26 bases spanning the gap. In germline, CDR1 is SGHKS, CDR2 YYEKEE (reference sequence). The CDR3 here is CASSLAGIRDSQTRGYTF. The DNA for the CDR3 is TGTGCCAGCAGCTTGGCCGGGATCCGGGACTCCCAAACGCGGGGCTACACCTTC.

This CDR3 is CSARGGPNGETQYF. The CDR3 bases are TGCAGTGCTAGAGGCGGCCCCAATGGGGAGACCCAGTACTTC. This chain joins TRBV20-1 and TRBJ2-5, with D unclear. Deletions cut 1 base from V and 5 bases from J, with 14 bases between. Germline loops: CDR1 DFQATT, CDR2 SNEGSKA (reference sequence). The CDR3 is 14 residues long.

This clonotype was seen ten or more times. This chain connects TRBV4-3 to TRBJ2-2; 8 bases fit TRBD1. Germline CDR1 reads LGHNA; CDR2 reads YSLEER. CDR3 size: 14 residues. The V segment lost 4 bases and the J segment 8 bases; nucleotides outside the gene matches: 6. This CDR3 reads CASSLGQGEGELFF. The CDR3 coding sequence is TGCGCCAGCAGCCTTGGACAGGGAGAGGGGGAGCTGTTTTTT.

This clonotype was observed a handful of times. The chain carries TRBV20-1 and TRBJ1-2, with TRBD1 matching 7 bases. Germline-derived CDR1 and CDR2 are DFQATT and SNEGSKA (reference sequence). This CDR3 is built from 14 residues. The ends lost 5 bases at V and 0 bases at J; junction bases unmatched: 6. Written as DNA, the CDR3 is TGCAGTGCTCGTGGGACAGCCCCTAACTATGGCTACACCTTC. Protein: CSARGTAPNYGYTF.

The gene calls are TRBV5-1 and TRBJ1-3; D may be TRBD1 (5 bases). This CDR3 is 14 amino acids long. Germline V lookup: CDR1 SGHRS, CDR2 YFSETQ. Trimming removed 2 bases at V and 4 bases at J, with 10 bases between. The CDR3 sequence is CASSFGADGNTIYF. In DNA, the CDR3 is TGCGCCAGCAGCTTTGGGGCTGACGGAAACACCATATATTTT.